A selection of T cell receptor beta chains follows, all from one sample in a study of shared T cell receptors in the human thymus. Using immunoSEQ multiplex PCR, the repertoire was profiled, and TCRdb retains in-frame clones only, with some absent. The profile shows 700,000 to 750,000 clones, 80% to 90% of them singletons. These records were also assigned to another study, of human thymus T cells.

Sequencing was carried out using thymocytes. The receptors here all came from a girl younger than two with a congenital heart defect. Each CDR3 is given with its conserved first and last residue. D genes are given only for firm matches. Clone size appears in some rows only: once, few, many, or a class for an expanded clone.

>TRBD1|TRBJ1-1|NA|15|TRBV5-1
CASSTGQGQPTEAFF
TGCGCCAGCAGCACGGGACAGGGCCAACCGACTGAAGCTTTCTTT
>TRBD1|TRBJ2-6|NA|17|TRBV28
CASKGHRGPPGANVLTF
TGTGCCAGCAAGGGCCACAGGGGACCCCCTGGGGCCAACGTCCTGACTTTC
>NA|TRBJ2-5|NA|13|TRBV30
CAWGPLLPETQYF
TGTGCCTGGGGCCCGCTCCTCCCAGAGACCCAGTACTTC
>TRBD1|TRBJ2-7|once|15|TRBV11-2
CASSTRGTEHYEQYF
TGTGCCAGCAGCACCAGAGGGACAGAACACTACGAGCAGTACTTC
>TRBD1|TRBJ1-1|NA|15|TRBV7-8
CASSAYRGLNTEAFF
TGTGCCAGCAGCGCATACAGGGGGCTTAACACTGAAGCTTTCTTT
>TRBD1|TRBJ1-4|NA|19|TRBV14
CASSQTQHGTGATNEKLFF
TGTGCCAGCAGCCAAACACAACATGGGACAGGGGCAACTAATGAAAAACTGTTTTTT
>NA|TRBJ2-7|NA|13|TRBV12-5
CASGSLGLYEQYF
TGTGCTAGTGGTTCCCTGGGCCTATACGAGCAGTACTTC
>TRBD1|TRBJ1-2|NA|15|TRBV7-2
CASSYAVDRVIGYTF
TGTGCCAGCAGCTACGCGGTTGACAGGGTCATCGGCTACACCTTC
>NA|TRBJ1-2|NA|19|TRBV28
CASSILTARHAASPMGYTF
TGTGCCAGCAGTATCCTCACCGCGCGACACGCCGCCAGTCCTATGGGCTACACCTTC
>NA|TRBJ1-5|NA|17|TRBV7-9
CASSLGGGGESNQPQHF
TGTGCCAGCAGCTTAGGGGGCGGGGGAGAGAGCAATCAGCCCCAGCATTTT
>NA|TRBJ1-1|NA|14|TRBV27
CASSLYPGDTEAFF
TGTGCCAGCAGTTTATACCCAGGGGATACTGAAGCTTTCTTT
>TRBD1|TRBJ1-2|once|17|TRBV4-3
CASSQAWDSPRDYGYTF
TGCGCCAGCAGCCAAGCCTGGGACAGCCCAAGGGATTATGGCTACACCTTC
>NA|TRBJ1-5|NA|19|TRBV30
CAWSPLRDTNLGKDQPQHF
TGTGCCTGGAGTCCACTCCGGGACACAAACCTGGGGAAGGATCAGCCCCAGCATTTT
>NA|TRBJ2-2|NA|20|TRBV18
CASSPPSMAGRTPNTGELFF
TGTGCCAGCTCACCCCCCAGCATGGCAGGGAGGACCCCGAACACCGGGGAGCTGTTTTTT
>TRBD1|TRBJ2-7|NA|13|TRBV29-1
CSVPGQGAYEQYF
TGCAGCGTACCAGGACAGGGGGCTTACGAGCAGTACTTC
>TRBD1|TRBJ1-2|NA|14|TRBV15
CATSREGQVYGYTF
TGTGCCACCAGCAGAGAGGGACAGGTTTATGGCTACACCTTC
>NA|TRBJ2-1|NA|13|TRBV11-2
CASSLRGGDEQFF
TGTGCCAGCAGCTTAAGGGGGGGGGACGAGCAGTTCTTC
>NA|TRBJ1-1|NA|16|TRBV19
CASSTQRQAQNTEAFF
TGTGCCAGTAGTACCCAAAGACAAGCCCAGAACACTGAAGCTTTCTTT
>NA|TRBJ1-1|NA|16|TRBV6-5
CASSYKQTRGYTEAFF
TGTGCCAGCAGTTACAAACAGACCCGGGGTTACACTGAAGCTTTCTTT
>NA|TRBJ2-3|NA|15|TRBV5-1
CASSLGTAHTDTQYF
TGCGCCAGCAGCTTGGGGACAGCCCACACAGATACGCAGTATTTT
>NA|TRBJ2-5|NA|16|TRBV5-1
CASSSLNGQLVETQYF
TGCGCCAGCAGCTCATTGAATGGACAGTTGGTAGAGACCCAGTACTTC
>NA|TRBJ2-1|NA|15|TRBV4-3
CASSQEEEGDNEQFF
TGCGCCAGCAGCCAAGAGGAAGAGGGGGACAATGAGCAGTTCTTC
>TRBD2|TRBJ2-7|NA|16|TRBV6-1
CASSASYGLASCEQYF
TGTGCCAGCAGTGCATCCTACGGACTAGCGAGTTGCGAGCAGTACTTC
>TRBD1|TRBJ1-1|once|14|TRBV5-8
CASGQGVPNTEAFF
TGTGCCAGCGGACAGGGAGTGCCGAACACTGAAGCTTTCTTT
>TRBD2|TRBJ2-3|NA|15|TRBV7-2
CASSLVRGDTDTQYF
TGTGCCAGCAGCTTAGTGCGGGGGGACACAGATACGCAGTATTTT
>TRBD2|TRBJ2-3|NA|20|TRBV7-3
CASSPRSLAGGGPTTDTQYF
TGTGCCAGCAGCCCGCGATCACTAGCGGGGGGTGGTCCCACCACAGATACGCAGTATTTT
>TRBD1|TRBJ1-5|NA|17|TRBV7-4
CATALWDSEISNQPQHF
TGTGCCACCGCGCTGTGGGACAGTGAGATTAGCAATCAGCCCCAGCATTTT
>NA|TRBJ1-1|once|13|TRBV11-2
CASSKTVYPEAFF
TGTGCCAGCAGCAAGACAGTTTACCCTGAAGCTTTCTTT
>NA|TRBJ2-5|once|12|TRBV5-1
CASGQLQETQYF
TGCGCCAGCGGGCAGCTCCAAGAGACCCAGTACTTC
>TRBD1|TRBJ1-6|NA|14|TRBV6-6
CASSATTGGSPLHF
TGTGCCAGCAGTGCAACCACAGGGGGATCACCCCTCCACTTT
>TRBD2|TRBJ2-1|NA|18|TRBV10-1
CASSESRLAGFTYNEQFF
TGCGCCAGCAGTGAGTCTAGACTAGCGGGGTTTACCTACAATGAGCAGTTCTTC
>TRBD1|TRBJ1-3|once|14|TRBV7-9
CASSIRDRGNTIYF
TGTGCCAGCAGCATCCGGGACAGGGGAAACACCATATATTTT
>TRBD1|TRBJ2-1|few|15|TRBV2
CASSVWDRESDEQFF
TGTGCCAGCAGTGTTTGGGACAGGGAGTCGGATGAGCAGTTCTTC
>TRBD2|TRBJ2-5|NA|13|TRBV29-1
CSVSPSGLETQYF
TGCAGCGTTTCTCCTAGCGGGTTGGAGACCCAGTACTTC